This entry lists 6 T cell receptor beta chains sequenced from one sample in a study of T cells in Graves' hyperthyroidism and ophthalmopathy (dated by TCRdb to between 2018 and 2021). Receptors were amplified or captured by multiplex PCR. The run used an Illumina HiSeq 2000. The TCR beta CDR3 regions were amplified from the RNA transcripts. The TCR CDR3 was subjected to a first round of RT-PCR using the HTBI primer set and the Qiagen OneStep RT-PCR kit. The raw public data were reprocessed by TCRdb itself: fastp quality trimming at Q25, MiXCR clonotype calling, in-frame beta chains only. Records with the same CDR3 protein are collapsed into one entry carrying the most frequent genes and DNA. The sample data list about 330,000 distinct CDR3 sequences, and about an eighth of these were observed just once. The leading ten clones occupy roughly 35% of the sample. Sequencing used blood. These receptors came from a woman between 40 and 55 years old with Graves' ophthalmopathy.

This clonotype was seen ten or more times. The V call is TRBV2, the J call TRBJ2-7; a weak D match, TRBD2 (5 bases). The CDR3 loop spans 15 amino acids. Germline-derived CDR1 and CDR2 are SNHLY and FYNNEI. V shed 6 bases and J shed 4 bases, with 19 bases lying between them. The CDR3 is CASSPPGSSSYEQYF. CDR3 coding DNA: TGTGCCAGCAGCCCCCCTGGGAGTAGCAGTTACGAGCAGTACTTC. Combining the CDR3 with reference TRBV2 and TRBJ2-7 gives the whole variable domain EPEVTQTPSHQVTQMGQEVILRCVPISNHLYFYWYRQILGQKVEFLVSFYNNEISEKSEIFDDQFSVERPDGSNFTLKIRSTKLEDSAMYFCASSPPGSSSYEQYFGPGTRLTVT.

Ten or more counts support this clonotype. The V call is TRBV14, the J call TRBJ2-5; TRBD2 agrees at 9 bases. V trimming: 4 bases; J trimming: 5 bases; junction bases outside the gene matches: 5. The CDR3 has 14 amino acids. Germline V gene sequence: CDR1 SGHDN, CDR2 FVKESK. The CDR3 protein is CASSLSGRLETQYF. The CDR3 nucleotides are TGTGCCAGCAGCCTTAGCGGGAGATTGGAGACCCAGTACTTC.

On this clonotype: A much larger clone differs by one base, so this may be a read error. J is TRBJ2-6 and V is TRBV12-3 or TRBV12-4; D perhaps matches TRBD1 (6 bases). Trimming removed 7 bases at V and 4 bases at J, with 26 bases between. The CDR3 loop spans 19 amino acids. The CDR3 DNA is TGTGCCAGCAATCCCGTGCAAACAGGGCCTCCAAGGGGGGCCAACGTCCTGACTTTC. Translation gives CASNPVQTGPPRGANVLTF.

This clonotype was observed a few times. The chain is built from TRBV6-1 and TRBJ2-7; D possibly corresponds to TRBD2 (6 bases). Germline assignment: CDR1 MNHNS and CDR2 SASEGT. The CDR3 runs to 12 residues. Trimming cost V 3 bases and J 6 bases, with 9 bases left between them. The CDR3 loop reads CASSDRGGEQYF. The CDR3 nucleotides are TGTGCCAGCAGTGATCGGGGAGGCGAGCAGTACTTC.

In this sample, this clonotype turned up many times. The chain couples TRBV20-1 to TRBJ2-1; 12 nucleotides agree with TRBD2. The trim removed 0 bases at V and 3 bases at J, leaving 6 bases unmatched. Germline V gene data show CDR1 as DFQATT and CDR2 as SNEGSKA (reference sequence). The CDR3 contains 17 residues. The CDR3 reads CSARDFETSGGYNEQFF. The CDR3 DNA reads as TGCAGTGCTAGAGATTTTGAGACTAGCGGGGGCTACAATGAGCAGTTCTTC.

Only a few counts were recorded for this clonotype. The chain combines TRBV10-3 with TRBJ1-3; no clear D gene. V was pared by 3 bases and J by 0 bases, with 9 bases between. The germline CDR1 and CDR2 sequences are ENHRY and SYGVKD. This CDR3 region has 15 residues. In DNA, the CDR3 is TGTGCCATCAGTGACTTGGTTAGCTCTGGAAACACCATATATTTT. Translated: CAISDLVSSGNTIYF.